These 16 T cell receptor beta chains came from one sample sequenced in a study of blood T cell repertoires in COVID-19. Method: immunoSEQ multiplex PCR; TCRdb's copy keeps in-frame clones and lacks some. Among 100,000 or so clones listed, 87% were seen once. Sequencing was performed on peripheral blood. The receptor source for this set is a human donor in a cohort sampled during active COVID-19.

The chain joins TRBV15 to TRBJ2-1; 8 positions match TRBD2. The V segment lost 3 bases and the J segment 8 bases; nucleotides outside the gene matches: 9. The CDR3 consists of 15 residues. The germline CDR1 and CDR2 sequences are LNHNV and YYDKDF (reference sequence). The CDR3 region has the DNA TGTGCCACCAGCAGGGGGGGACTAGTTGGCGATGAGCAGTTCTTC. This gives the protein CATSRGGLVGDEQFF.

This clone was counted only a few times. This chain uses TRBV6-5 with TRBJ1-5; D perhaps matches TRBD1 (6 bases). The V end was cut by 2 bases, the J end by 4 bases, with 12 bases between. This CDR3 spans 15 amino acids. Germline-derived CDR1 and CDR2 are MNHEY and SVGAGI. The DNA for the CDR3 is TGTGCCAGCAGTTACGGCGGACAGCGAAATCAGCCCCAGCATTTT. As protein: CASSYGGQRNQPQHF.

V usage is TRBV5-4 and J usage is TRBJ2-7; TRBD2 matches at 9 bases. Per germline, CDR1 SGHNT and CDR2 YYREEE (reference sequence). The CDR3 runs to 16 residues. J was trimmed by 7 bases and V by 0 bases; bases with no gene match: 11. The CDR3 sequence: CASSLGPGTSSSEQYF. As DNA, the CDR3 is TGTGCCAGCAGCTTGGGCCCCGGGACTAGCTCTTCTGAGCAGTACTTC.

This clone was found many times. The genes are TRBV12-1 and TRBJ2-3; TRBD2 is the table's D call, not checked against the DNA. TRBV12-1 is listed as a pseudogene. The CDR3 extends over 18 amino acids. The CDR3 region has the DNA TGTGCCAGCAGCTGGTTCCCGGAGGGGTCGGGGGGGACAGATACGCAGTATTTT. Translating gives CASSWFPEGSGGTDTQYF.

A few counts support this clone. V usage is TRBV5-4 and J usage is TRBJ2-1; tentatively, D is TRBD1 (6 bases). CDR1 and CDR2 from the germline V gene are SGHNT and YYREEE (reference sequence). The germline V and J ends were trimmed by 3 bases and 6 bases, with 22 bases remaining between them. The CDR3 loop spans 17 amino acids. The CDR3 DNA reads as TGTGCCAGCAGCTCCGCCGAGAAGGGGGTCTCTTCCAATGAGCAGTTCTTC. It codes for CASSSAEKGVSSNEQFF.

The V and J genes are TRBV28 and TRBJ1-4; TRBD1 matches at 8 bases. The ends lost 3 bases at V and 7 bases at J; junction bases unmatched: 7. The CDR3 runs to 15 residues. Germline CDR1 and CDR2: MDHEN and SYDVKM. The CDR3 nucleotides are TGTGCCAGCAGTTTGATTGGACAGGGAGGTGAAAAACTGTTTTTT. Its protein product is CASSLIGQGGEKLFF.

The V gene is TRBV5-1, the J gene TRBJ2-3, with TRBD1 identical over 7 bases. Per germline, CDR1 SGHRS and CDR2 YFSETQ. J lost 2 bases, V lost 0 bases, and 6 bases had no gene match. This CDR3 is built from 16 residues. CDR3 residues: CASSLGGTVNTDTQYF. DNA of the CDR3: TGCGCCAGCAGCTTGGGTGGGACAGTAAACACAGATACGCAGTATTTT.

This clone was picked up one time. The chain is built from TRBV18 and TRBJ1-2; no definite D call. Trimming cost V 0 bases and J 4 bases, with 9 bases left between them. The CDR3 runs 14 residues. Germline V gene lookup returns CDR1 KGHSH and CDR2 LQKENI. The CDR3 here is CASSPPEGGYGYTF. CDR3 bases: TGTGCCAGCTCACCACCGGAGGGAGGCTATGGCTACACCTTC.

The chain couples TRBV7-8 to TRBJ2-3, with D possibly matching TRBD2 (7 bases). Trimming took off 1 base at V and 3 bases at J, with 11 bases between the two ends. The CDR3 totals 15 residues. CDR1 SGHVS and CDR2 FQNEAQ come from the germline V gene. CDR3: CASSLGGRGTDTQYF. The CDR3 DNA is TGTGCCAGCAGCTTAGGGGGGCGGGGGACAGATACGCAGTATTTT. Looking up the rest from reference TRBV7-8 and TRBJ2-3 gives the full variable domain: GAGVSQSPRYKVAKRGQDVALRCDPISGHVSLFWYQQALGQGPEFLTYFQNEAQLDKSGLPSDRFFAERPEGSVSTLKIQRTQQEDSAVYLCASSLGGRGTDTQYFGPGTRLTVL.

This clone has just one count. The V call is TRBV5-8, the J call TRBJ2-6; D call uncertain. V was pared by 1 base and J by 0 bases, with 5 bases between. Germline V gives CDR1 SGHTS, CDR2 YDEGEE. This CDR3 is 15 amino acids long. Here the CDR3 reads CASSLRFSGANVLTF. The CDR3 DNA reads as TGTGCCAGCAGCTTGCGGTTCTCTGGGGCCAACGTCCTGACTTTC.

In this sample, this clone turned up a few times. This sequence joins TRBV5-4 and TRBJ1-2; D is unclear. The V and J ends lost 5 bases and 3 bases respectively, with 11 bases between them. Germline values: CDR1 SGHNT, CDR2 YYREEE (reference sequence). CDR3 size: 13 residues. CDR3 residues: CASSDDGDYGYTF. CDR3 coding DNA: TGTGCCAGCAGTGACGACGGAGACTATGGCTACACCTTC. Variable domain in full (rest from reference TRBV5-4 and TRBJ1-2): ETGVTQSPTHLIKTRGQQVTLRCSSQSGHNTVSWYQQALGQGPQFIFQYYREEENGRGNFPPRFSGLQFPNYSSELNVNALELDDSALYLCASSDDGDYGYTFGSGTRLTVV.

J is TRBJ1-2 and V is TRBV5-5; the match to TRBD1 covers 7 bases. The CDR3 consists of 13 residues. V shed 1 base and J 6 bases; nucleotides not matched to a gene: 3. Germline V gives CDR1 SGHKS, CDR2 YYEKEE (reference sequence). CDR3: CASSLRGGDGYTF. In nucleotides, the CDR3 is TGTGCCAGCAGCTTGCGAGGGGGCGATGGCTACACCTTC. The full variable domain, in which reference TRBV5-5 and TRBJ1-2 provide the parts outside the CDR3, is DAGVTQSPTHLIKTRGQQVTLRCSPISGHKSVSWYQQVLGQGPQFIFQYYEKEERGRGNFPDRFSARQFPNYSSELNVNALLLGDSALYLCASSLRGGDGYTFGSGTRLTVV.

The chain is built from TRBV6-1 and TRBJ2-1; D may be TRBD2 (7 bases). The CDR3 covers 14 residues. The V end was cut by 1 base, the J end by 16 bases, with 20 bases between. Germline assignment: CDR1 MNHNS and CDR2 SASEGT. CDR3 residues: CASSEVGAWRESFF. DNA of the CDR3: TGTGCCAGCAGTGAAGTGGGGGCGTGGCGGGAGTCCTTCTTC.

This clone came up once. The gene calls are TRBV9 and TRBJ2-1, with 8 bases lining up with TRBD2. V trimming: 0 bases; J trimming: 10 bases; junction bases outside the gene matches: 0. CDR3 size: 12 residues. CDR1 is SGDLS and CDR2 is YYNGEE in the germline V gene. The CDR3 here is CASSVVAGEQFF. CDR3 sequence (DNA): TGTGCCAGCAGCGTAGTAGCGGGGGAGCAGTTCTTC.

As DNA, the CDR3 is TGTGCCAGCAGCTTAGCCCCCCTCTCTGGAAACACCATATATTTT. This gives the protein CASSLAPLSGNTIYF. V and J are TRBV5-4 and TRBJ1-3; D is uncertain. This CDR3 spans 15 amino acids. Deletions cut 2 bases from V and 0 bases from J, with 9 bases between. CDR1 is SGHNT, CDR2 YYREEE, per germline (reference sequence).

The chain carries TRBV29-1 and TRBJ2-7; 9 bases map to TRBD1. The V and J ends lost 7 bases and 0 bases, in that order; junction bases with no gene match: 7. Germline V gives CDR1 SQVTM, CDR2 ANQGSEA. The CDR3 runs to 14 residues. The CDR3 here is CSAQTGGNSYEQYF. The CDR3 DNA reads TGCAGCGCTCAGACAGGGGGTAACTCCTACGAGCAGTACTTC.